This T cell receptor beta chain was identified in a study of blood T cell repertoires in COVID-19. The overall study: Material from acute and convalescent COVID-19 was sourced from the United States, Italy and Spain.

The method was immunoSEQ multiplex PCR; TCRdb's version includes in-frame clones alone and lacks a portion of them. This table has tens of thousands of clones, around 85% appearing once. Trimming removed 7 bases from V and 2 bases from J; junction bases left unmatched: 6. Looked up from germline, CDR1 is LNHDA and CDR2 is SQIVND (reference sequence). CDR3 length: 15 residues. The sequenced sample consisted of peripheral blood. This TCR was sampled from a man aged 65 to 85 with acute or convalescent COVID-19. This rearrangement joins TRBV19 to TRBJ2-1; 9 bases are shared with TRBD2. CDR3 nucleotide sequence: TGTGCCAGTAAGCTGGCGGGGGGGCCCTACAATGAGCAGTTCTTC. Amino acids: CASKLAGGPYNEQFF.